The rows below give T cell receptor beta chains drawn from one sample of a study of post-analysis software for immune sequencing data. TCRdb ran MiXCR on the PCR reads and lists one entry per CDR3 protein. This table holds under 900,000 distinct CDR3 sequences, about 57% found once. The sample consisted of blood. All receptors come from a girl aged 5-17 years with multiple sclerosis. Both conserved end residues are part of each CDR3. The D gene is left open where the match is weak. Only some rows state a clone size, as once, few, many or a class for expanded clones.

cdr3_length	d_call	v_call	clone_size	j_call	cdr3_aa	cdr3_nt
13	-	TRBV5-1	-	TRBJ1-1	CASSSSMKTEAFF	TGCGCCAGCAGCTCATCGATGAAAACTGAAGCTTTCTTT
12	-	TRBV12-5	-	TRBJ1-1	CASGFGNTEAFF	TGTGCTAGTGGTTTCGGGAACACTGAAGCTTTCTTT
13	-	TRBV15	-	TRBJ1-1	CATSRPGNSEAFF	TGTGCCACCAGCAGACCAGGGAACTCTGAAGCTTTCTTT
16	TRBD1	TRBV7-3	-	TRBJ2-1	CASSVTGTGGYNEQFF	TGTGCCAGCAGCGTCACCGGGACAGGGGGTTACAATGAGCAGTTCTTC
8	-	TRBV7-9	-	TRBJ2-3	CRTDTQYF	TGTAGGACAGATACGCAGTATTTT
17	TRBD1	TRBV27	once	TRBJ2-6	CASSPNYRGLGANVLTF	TGTGCCAGCAGTCCCAATTACAGGGGGCTTGGGGCCAACGTCCTGACTTTC
13	-	TRBV29-1	-	TRBJ1-1	CSVVGQANTEAFF	TGCAGCGTTGTAGGTCAGGCGAACACTGAAGCTTTCTTT
16	-	TRBV21-1	few	TRBJ1-4	CASSKARSRWSEKLFF	TGTGCCAGCAGCAAAGCGCGGTCCAGGTGGTCTGAAAAACTGTTTTTT
16	TRBD2	TRBV25-1	-	TRBJ2-5	CASSGGTSGRRETQYF	TGTGCCAGCAGTGGAGGGACTAGCGGGAGGCGAGAGACCCAGTACTTC
13	-	TRBV5-1	-	TRBJ2-1	CASSPVEKGEQFF	TGCGCCAGCAGCCCTGTAGAGAAGGGTGAGCAGTTCTTC
14	-	TRBV7-9	-	TRBJ1-6	CASSSLRQNSPLHF	TGTGCCAGCAGCTCATTGCGACAAAATTCACCCCTCCACTTT
18	TRBD1	TRBV12-3/TRBV12-4	few	TRBJ2-7	CASRPRGQGAPSSYEQYF	TGTGCCAGCAGACCTCGAGGACAGGGGGCTCCTAGCTCCTACGAGCAGTACTTC
15	-	TRBV5-1	-	TRBJ1-4	CASSLDGVANEKLFF	TGCGCCAGCAGCTTGGATGGGGTTGCTAATGAAAAACTGTTTTTT
16	-	TRBV5-1	-	TRBJ2-7	CASSLFTGGFTYEQYF	TGCGCCAGCAGCTTGTTTACGGGGGGCTTTACCTACGAGCAGTACTTC
13	TRBD1	TRBV12-3/TRBV12-4	-	TRBJ2-7	CSNKRGQGYEQYF	TGTTCGAACAAAAGGGGACAGGGGTACGAGCAGTACTTC
15	-	TRBV6-6	-	TRBJ2-3	CASRNTVRYTDTQYF	TGTGCCAGCAGAAACACAGTAAGATACACGGATACGCAGTATTTT
16	TRBD1	TRBV2	few	TRBJ2-7	CASSGIRTGASYEQYF	TGTGCCAGCAGTGGGATACGGACAGGGGCCTCCTACGAGCAGTACTTC
14	-	TRBV12-3/TRBV12-4	few	TRBJ1-2	CASRPAWENYGYTF	TGTGCCAGCAGGCCCGCATGGGAAAACTATGGCTACACCTTC
19	TRBD2	TRBV20-1	few	TRBJ2-3	CSARGLAGGLAKSTDTQYF	TGCAGTGCTAGAGGCCTAGCGGGAGGCCTTGCCAAGAGCACAGATACGCAGTATTTT
14	-	TRBV12-3/TRBV12-4	-	TRBJ2-7	CASSSRGGGDEQYF	TGTGCCAGCAGTTCGCGGGGTGGTGGAGACGAGCAGTACTTC
14	-	TRBV12-3/TRBV12-4	-	TRBJ1-5	CASSLALSNQPQHF	TGTGCCAGCAGTTTGGCCCTTAGCAATCAGCCCCAGCATTTT
13	TRBD2	TRBV29-1	-	TRBJ2-1	CSVEKLAGGEQFF	TGCAGCGTTGAAAAGCTAGCGGGCGGTGAGCAGTTCTTC
15	TRBD2	TRBV7-3	-	TRBJ2-7	CASSPSGSPPYEQYF	TGTGCCAGCAGCCCTAGCGGGAGTCCACCCTACGAGCAGTACTTC
12	-	TRBV29-1	-	TRBJ2-7	CSVALVTYEQYF	TGCAGCGTTGCTTTGGTTACCTACGAGCAGTACTTC
13	-	TRBV12-3/TRBV12-4	-	TRBJ2-5	CASSLTGKGTQYF	TGTGCCAGCAGTTTGACAGGAAAGGGGACCCAGTACTTC
14	TRBD2	TRBV25-1	-	TRBJ2-7	CASSAAGVSYEQYF	TGTGCCAGCAGTGCCGCGGGGGTCTCCTACGAGCAGTACTTC
14	TRBD1	TRBV29-1	few	TRBJ2-7	CSFRRGTGSDEQYF	TGCAGCTTTCGGCGGGGGACAGGGTCCGACGAGCAGTACTTC
15	TRBD2	TRBV7-2	few	TRBJ2-1	CASRNSGRAKNEQFF	TGTGCCAGCAGGAATAGCGGGAGGGCCAAAAATGAGCAGTTCTTT
10	-	TRBV20-1	-	TRBJ2-3	CSATEDTQYF	TGCAGTGCCACGGAAGATACGCAGTATTTT
13	-	TRBV6-5	-	TRBJ2-1	CASGVDGPHEQFF	TGTGCCAGCGGTGTAGATGGCCCCCATGAGCAGTTCTTC
14	TRBD2	TRBV5-5	-	TRBJ2-7	CASSGSGIAHEQYF	TGTGCCAGCAGCGGAAGCGGGATCGCCCACGAGCAGTACTTC
14	-	TRBV19	-	TRBJ1-2	CASSIRSGVHGYTF	TGTGCCAGTAGTATAAGGAGCGGGGTCCATGGCTACACCTTC
14	-	TRBV29-1	few	TRBJ2-1	CSVLGRGAYNEQFF	TGCAGCGTCCTGGGCAGGGGGGCCTACAATGAGCAGTTCTTC
15	-	TRBV20-1	-	TRBJ1-5	CSARDRGSGNQPQHF	TGCAGTGCTAGAGATCGGGGGAGTGGCAATCAGCCCCAGCATTTT
15	-	TRBV12-3/TRBV12-4	few	TRBJ2-1	CASSLILARSNEQFF	TGTGCCAGCAGTTTAATCCTAGCGCGGAGCAATGAGCAGTTCTTC
14	TRBD2	TRBV7-2	-	TRBJ2-7	CASSVTSGGRTQYF	TGTGCCAGCAGCGTGACTAGCGGGGGACGTACCCAGTACTTC
14	-	TRBV5-1	-	TRBJ2-5	CASSFEGNQETQYF	TGCGCCAGCAGCTTCGAGGGGAACCAAGAGACCCAGTACTTC
15	-	TRBV12-5	few	TRBJ2-5	CASGLPTTAQETQYF	TGTGCTAGTGGTTTGCCAACCACTGCGCAGGAGACCCAGTACTTC
13	-	TRBV7-2	few	TRBJ1-2	CASSPEPNYGYTF	TGTGCCAGCAGCCCCGAACCAAACTATGGCTACACCTTC
14	TRBD2	TRBV29-1	few	TRBJ2-1	CSVSRRGGGNEQFF	TGCAGCGTTTCCCGACGGGGGGGCGGGAATGAGCAGTTCTTC